These 31 T cell receptor beta chains were all obtained from the same sample, sequenced in a study of blood T cells in healthy people across ages. The authors ran a second PCR of about 6 to 11 cycles using a sample-barcoded 5' primer and a J-beta primer mix. TCRdb recomputed calls from the 5' RACE reads with MiXCR, one row per CDR3 protein. The sample yields 600,000 to 1,000,000 distinct CDR3 sequences, roughly 25% seen once. The same sample was also used in a study of T cells of mothers and their children.

The sequencing input was blood. Receptors originate from a boy aged 5 to 17 in good health.

This chain connects TRBV9 to TRBJ2-4, with a tentative D call TRBD1 (5 bases). Trimming took off 4 bases at V and 5 bases at J, with 10 bases between the two ends. This CDR3 is 13 amino acids long. Germline values: CDR1 SGDLS, CDR2 YYNGEE. The CDR3 region has the DNA TGTGCCAGCAGCAAACAGGCGGAAAACATTCAGTACTTC. Translating gives CASSKQAENIQYF.

The chain is built from TRBV20-1 and TRBJ2-3; 10 bases line up with TRBD2. V shed 2 bases, J shed 0 bases, and the junction held 5 bases outside the gene matches. The germline gives CDR1 DFQATT, CDR2 SNEGSKA (reference sequence). The CDR3 is 16 amino acids. CDR3 coding DNA: TGCAGTGCTAGACTAGCGGGGGAGGATAGCACAGATACGCAGTATTTT. Its protein product is CSARLAGEDSTDTQYF.

This clonotype was counted between two and nine times. The CDR3 sequence: CASSLSLSQETQYF. For the CDR3, the DNA is TGTGCCAGCAGCTTATCACTTTCACAAGAGACCCAGTACTTC. The chain has TRBV5-6 and TRBJ2-5, with no clear D. Trimming removed 2 bases at V and 2 bases at J, with 10 bases between. Germline V CDR1 and CDR2: SGHDT, YYEEEE. There are 14 residues in the CDR3.

This clonotype was seen only a few times. The chain links TRBV11-2 to TRBJ2-1, with D maybe TRBD2 (7 bases). CDR3 size: 14 residues. Germline V gives CDR1 SGHAT, CDR2 FQNNGV. With 4 bases removed from V and 6 bases from J, the gap between germline ends came to 13 bases. This chain's CDR3 is CASSSTGRGNEQFF. CDR3 DNA: TGTGCCAGCAGCTCTACAGGGAGGGGCAATGAGCAGTTCTTC.

The chain joins TRBV7-9 to TRBJ2-7; D might be TRBD2 (6 bases). The CDR3 loop spans 15 amino acids. Per the germline V gene, CDR1 is SEHNR and CDR2 is FQNEAQ (reference sequence). V dropped 5 bases and J dropped 2 bases, with 16 bases sitting between them. The CDR3 bases are TGTGCCAGCAGCCTTGTTGGGACTGAGCCCTACGAGCAGTACTTC. Translating it yields CASSLVGTEPYEQYF.

As for this clonotype: This likely comes from a read error, as the CDR3 has no conserved phenylalanine or tryptophan at its end. The V gene is TRBV7-2, the J gene TRBJ2-5, with D perhaps matching TRBD2 (7 bases). TRBJ2-7 explains the end of the DNA better; the J call may be wrong. The CDR3 runs 13 residues. Germline V gene lookup returns CDR1 SGHTA and CDR2 FQGNSA. CDR3: CASSRRGANEQYL. The CDR3 coding sequence is TGTGCCAGCAGCCGTCGGGGGGCGAACGAGCAGTACCTC.

This clonotype occurred once. This chain joins TRBV28 and TRBJ2-2; the D is unclear. This CDR3 is built from 14 residues. Germline-derived CDR1 and CDR2 are MDHEN and SYDVKM. V was cut by 1 base and J by 5 bases, with 8 bases left in between. The CDR3 sequence is CASSLLQRTGELFF. For the CDR3, the DNA is TGTGCCAGCAGTTTATTACAGCGAACCGGGGAGCTGTTTTTT.

The V gene is TRBV7-2, the J gene TRBJ1-2; D not certain. CDR1 is SGHTA and CDR2 is FQGNSA in the germline V gene. Between the trimmed V and J ends, which lost 1 base and 4 bases, there was a span of 10 bases. The CDR3 is 14 amino acids. CDR3 coding DNA: TGTGCCAGCAGCTTAGATACAACTATCTATGGCTACACCTTC. This gives the protein CASSLDTTIYGYTF.

This clonotype has a handful of counts. The gene calls are TRBV10-3 and TRBJ2-3; 9 bases agree with TRBD2. V trimming: 3 bases; J trimming: 2 bases; junction bases outside the gene matches: 3. The CDR3 length is 15 residues. The V gene's germline CDR1 is ENHRY and CDR2 SYGVKD. The CDR3 here is CAISDWTSDTDTQYF. The CDR3, as DNA: TGTGCCATCAGTGACTGGACTAGCGACACAGATACGCAGTATTTT.

There are a few counts of this clonotype. The chain has TRBV20-1 and TRBJ2-3; 8 positions match TRBD2. The V gene's germline CDR1 is DFQATT and CDR2 SNEGSKA (reference sequence). The CDR3 consists of 17 residues. The V and J ends lost 1 base and 4 bases, in that order; junction bases with no gene match: 13. DNA of the CDR3: TGCAGTGCTAGAGCGTCGGGACTAGGGGTTTTGGCAGATACGCAGTATTTT. It specifies CSARASGLGVLADTQYF.

Of note for this clonotype: No conserved phenylalanine or tryptophan is present at the end of the CDR3, so a read error is the likely explanation. The genes are TRBV10-3 and TRBJ2-1; TRBD2 is a possible D gene (5 bases). The length of the CDR3 is 15 residues. Deletions cut 0 bases from V and 8 bases from J, with 14 bases between. From germline, CDR1 is ENHRY and CDR2 SYGVKD. CDR3 nucleotides: TGTGCCATCAGTGAGTCAAGAGGGCTTTATGATGAGCAGTTCTCC. Translation gives CAISESRGLYDEQFS.

There are a few counts of this clonotype. The genes are TRBV5-6 and TRBJ2-2; D unresolved. The V gene lost 2 bases and the J gene lost 11 bases, with 10 bases spanning the gap. The CDR3 loop spans 12 amino acids. Looked up from germline, CDR1 is SGHDT and CDR2 is YYEEEE. CDR3 DNA: TGTGCCAGCAGCTTTTGGCGAGGAGAGCTGTTTTTT. Its translation is CASSFWRGELFF.

This clonotype appeared a few times. This chain joins TRBV7-2 and TRBJ2-2; D unclear. Germline V CDR1 and CDR2: SGHTA, FQGNSA. The CDR3 has 12 residues. V dropped 1 base and J dropped 7 bases, with 4 bases sitting between them. The CDR3 reads CASSLVGGELFF. DNA of the CDR3: TGTGCCAGCAGCTTAGTTGGCGGGGAGCTGTTTTTT. Together with reference TRBV7-2 and TRBJ2-2, the CDR3 gives the full variable domain: GAGVSQSPSNKVTEKGKDVELRCDPISGHTALYWYRQSLGQGLEFLIYFQGNSAPDKSGLPSDRFSAERTGGSVSTLTIQRTQQEDSAVYLCASSLVGGELFFGEGSRLTVL.

The V gene is TRBV6-6, the J gene TRBJ2-2, with D tentatively TRBD2 (6 bases). Germline CDR1 and CDR2: MNHNY and SVGAGI (reference sequence). The length of the CDR3 is 16 residues. Trimming removed 5 bases from V and 4 bases from J, with 17 bases in between. The CDR3 nucleotides are TGTGCCAGCAGTCAGGGACTGATAAGGAGCACCGGGGAGCTGTTTTTT. This sequence encodes CASSQGLIRSTGELFF.

V and J are TRBV9 and TRBJ2-6; 7 nucleotides agree with TRBD2. This CDR3 comprises 15 residues. The V and J ends lost 0 bases and 4 bases, in that order; junction bases with no gene match: 1. Germline values: CDR1 SGDLS, CDR2 YYNGEE. The CDR3 here is CASSVGLAGANVLTF. The CDR3 DNA reads TGTGCCAGCAGCGTAGGACTAGCAGGGGCCAACGTCCTGACTTTC.

This chain connects TRBV28 to TRBJ2-5, with TRBD1 identical over 9 bases. The DNA matches TRBJ2-1 better at its end, which makes the J call doubtful. The CDR3 spans 16 residues. Germline loops: CDR1 MDHEN, CDR2 SYDVKM. Written as DNA, the CDR3 is TGTGCCAGCAGGCCGACCGGGACAGGGATAGACAATGAGCAGTTCTTC. It translates to CASRPTGTGIDNEQFF.

The CDR3 spells CSARPDWPPNEKLFF. CDR3 sequence (DNA): TGCAGTGCTAGACCCGATTGGCCCCCGAATGAAAAACTGTTTTTT. The rearrangement uses TRBV20-1 and TRBJ1-4; no reliable D call. The CDR3 extends over 15 amino acids. Germline V CDR1 and CDR2: DFQATT, SNEGSKA (reference sequence). Deletions cut 2 bases from V and 5 bases from J, with 15 bases between.

The chain has TRBV12-3 or TRBV12-4 and TRBJ1-4; TRBD1 matches 9 bases. The V segment lost 8 bases and the J segment 5 bases; nucleotides outside the gene matches: 9. The CDR3 totals 15 residues. CDR3 nucleotides: TGTGCCAGCGTTTCACTTGGGACAGGGAATGAAAAACTGTTTTTT. Its translation: CASVSLGTGNEKLFF.

In this sample, this clonotype turned up a few times. V gene TRBV24-1 combines with J gene TRBJ1-5; D perhaps matches TRBD1 (5 bases). Looked up from germline, CDR1 is KGHDR and CDR2 is SFDVKD. V lost 2 bases and J lost 2, with 6 bases in between. This CDR3 is 14 amino acids long. The CDR3 loop is CATSDSRGNQPQHF. CDR3 bases: TGTGCCACCAGTGATTCCAGGGGCAATCAGCCCCAGCATTTT.

This chain links TRBV12-3 or TRBV12-4 with TRBJ2-4; D perhaps matches TRBD1 (6 bases). The CDR3 loop spans 13 amino acids. Trimming pared 5 bases from V and 7 bases from J, leaving 12 bases between. The CDR3: CASSVTGLNIQYF. The CDR3 DNA reads as TGTGCCAGCAGTGTTACAGGGCTGAACATTCAGTACTTC.

This clonotype has a handful of counts. The chain joins TRBV27 to TRBJ1-6; D possibly corresponds to TRBD1 (5 bases). Trimming left V 5 bases short and J 9 bases short, with 14 bases between. There are 14 residues in the CDR3. The germline V gene has CDR1 MNHEY and CDR2 SMNVEV (reference sequence). CDR3: CASSPRQGTSPLHF. DNA of the CDR3: TGTGCCAGCAGTCCCAGGCAGGGTACTTCACCCCTCCACTTT.

V and J are TRBV14 and TRBJ1-6; D is possibly TRBD1 (5 bases). CDR3 size: 16 residues. Germline V gene sequence: CDR1 SGHDN, CDR2 FVKESK. Trimming took off 3 bases at V and 8 bases at J, with 17 bases between the two ends. The CDR3 nucleotides read TGTGCCAGCAGCCAGGGGGGACCATTCGGAGATTCACCCCTCCACTTT. Translation: CASSQGGPFGDSPLHF.

The rearrangement links TRBV12-3 or TRBV12-4 to TRBJ1-2, with TRBD1 matching 7 bases. The CDR3 is 16 amino acids. Losses at the gene ends were 6 bases for V and 2 bases for J; bases not matched to a gene: 12. The CDR3 coding sequence is TGTGCCAGCAGCTCTAGCCGGACGGGACAGAACTATGGCTACACCTTC. Residues: CASSSSRTGQNYGYTF.

The V call is TRBV11-2, the J call TRBJ2-7, with D hard to call. The ends were cut back, 0 bases at V and 2 bases at J, with 11 bases in the middle. In germline, CDR1 is SGHAT, CDR2 FQNNGV. CDR3 length equals 15 residues. The CDR3 spells CASSLDLGKTYEQYF. The CDR3 DNA reads as TGTGCCAGCAGCTTAGATCTGGGTAAAACCTACGAGCAGTACTTC.

This clonotype came up a few times. The rearrangement joins TRBV24-1 to TRBJ2-1, with D tentatively TRBD1 (6 bases). Germline CDR1 KGHDR, CDR2 SFDVKD. CDR3 length: 11 amino acids. V was clipped by 9 bases and J by 5 bases, with 7 bases between them. The CDR3, as DNA: TGTGCCACCGGACAGCACAATGAGCAGTTCTTC. It encodes CATGQHNEQFF.

The V call is TRBV12-3 or TRBV12-4, the J call TRBJ1-4, with unresolved D. The V gene lost 4 bases and the J gene lost 7 bases, with 10 bases spanning the gap. The CDR3 sequence is 13 residues long. The CDR3 protein is CASSSWIGEKLFF. CDR3 DNA: TGTGCCAGCAGTTCTTGGATCGGTGAAAAACTGTTTTTT.

This clonotype appeared many times. The chain couples TRBV12-3 or TRBV12-4 to TRBJ1-1; D uncertain. This CDR3 region has 13 residues. With 6 bases removed from V and 1 base from J, the gap between germline ends came to 9 bases. The CDR3, as DNA: TGTGCCAGCAGCTTTAGTGGGAACACTGAAGCTTTCTTT. This codes for CASSFSGNTEAFF.

This clonotype appeared a few times. V is TRBV14 and J is TRBJ2-7; the match to TRBD2 covers 7 bases. With 3 bases clipped from V and 3 bases from J, the junction kept 8 bases outside the gene matches. Germline CDR1 and CDR2: SGHDN and FVKESK. The CDR3 spans 15 residues. CDR3 nucleotides: TGTGCCAGCAGCCAGCCCACCGGGGGGATCTACGAGCAGTACTTC. Translating it yields CASSQPTGGIYEQYF.

This clonotype was seen more than once but under ten times. This chain joins TRBV27 and TRBJ1-5, with unresolved D. This CDR3 is 15 amino acids long. V gave up 3 bases and J gave up 3 bases, with 12 bases separating them. The germline CDR1 and CDR2 sequences are MNHEY and SMNVEV (reference sequence). The CDR3 here is CASSFDGRNNQPQHF. The DNA for the CDR3 is TGTGCCAGCAGTTTTGATGGCAGAAACAATCAGCCCCAGCATTTT.

This clonotype showed up just a few times. V gene TRBV19 combines with J gene TRBJ2-5; the D is unclear. Trimming pared 6 bases from V and 5 bases from J, leaving 22 bases between. This CDR3 spans 16 amino acids. The germline CDR1 and CDR2 sequences are LNHDA and SQIVND (reference sequence). CDR3 sequence reads: CASRDPGHQSVETQYF. The CDR3 bases are TGTGCCAGTAGAGATCCGGGTCACCAAAGTGTGGAGACCCAGTACTTC. Filled out from reference TRBV19 and TRBJ2-5, the complete variable domain reads DGGITQSPKYLFRKEGQNVTLSCEQNLNHDAMYWYRQDPGQGLRLIYYSQIVNDFQKGDIAEGYSVSREKKESFPLTVTSAQKNPTAFYLCASRDPGHQSVETQYFGPGTRLLVL.

This clonotype turned up a few times. This sequence joins TRBV7-2 and TRBJ1-3; D not resolved. V lost 5 bases and J 2 bases, leaving 13 bases between the germline ends. The CDR3 totals 15 residues. CDR1 is SGHTA and CDR2 is FQGNSA in the germline V gene. The CDR3 DNA is TGTGCCAGCAGCCCGTTCGGAGGGACTGGAAACACCATATATTTT. Translating it yields CASSPFGGTGNTIYF.